The 15 T cell receptor beta chains presented below share a single source sample, sequenced in a study of long-term antiretroviral therapy in people with HIV. Sequencing used immunoSEQ v3.0 at survey level. TCRdb's table, derived via immunoSEQ multiplex PCR, lists solely in-frame clones and lacks some. The table includes roughly 39,000 clones, approximately 86% detected once. The sample consisted of unsorted PBMCs, taken just before starting antiretroviral therapy. The receptor source for this set is a woman between 18 and 29 years old with HIV.

The chain uses TRBV6-5 and TRBJ1-1; tentative D call: TRBD1 (5 bases). In germline, CDR1 is MNHEY, CDR2 SVGAGI. The V end lost 5 bases, the J end lost 1 base, and 14 bases lay between the germline ends. CDR3 length: 15 amino acids. The CDR3 reads CASSVPGHPNTEAFF. The CDR3 region has the DNA TGTGCCAGCAGTGTACCAGGACACCCGAACACTGAAGCTTTCTTT.

The chain employs TRBV11-2 and TRBJ1-2; D possibly corresponds to TRBD1 (5 bases). The CDR3 runs 14 residues. Trimming removed 3 bases at V and 5 bases at J, with 13 bases between. The germline CDR1 and CDR2 sequences are SGHAT and FQNNGV. The DNA for the CDR3 is TGTGCCAGCAGCTTCATGGGGGAGGGATATGGCTACACCTTC. It specifies CASSFMGEGYGYTF.

CDR3 residues: CASSLGRGVSYEQYF. In nucleotides, the CDR3 is TGTGCCAGCAGCTTGGGACGGGGGGTGTCCTACGAGCAGTACTTC. The V and J genes are TRBV5-4 and TRBJ2-5, with 7 bases aligning to TRBD2. Near its end, the DNA agrees better with TRBJ2-7, so the J call may be wrong. Germline V lookup: CDR1 SGHNT, CDR2 YYREEE (reference sequence). The CDR3 is 15 amino acids.

The CDR3 coding sequence is TGTGCCAGCAGCTCGCCGGGACTCCCCACAGATACGCAGTATTTT. Translating gives CASSSPGLPTDTQYF. The chain uses TRBV11-2 and TRBJ2-3, with a tentative D call TRBD2 (6 bases). Germline CDR1 SGHAT, CDR2 FQNNGV. Trimming pared 4 bases from V and 2 bases from J, leaving 13 bases between. The CDR3 runs 15 residues.

V is TRBV19 and J is TRBJ1-3; D unresolved. The germline V gene has CDR1 LNHDA and CDR2 SQIVND (reference sequence). CDR3 size: 13 residues. V dropped 4 bases and J dropped 3 bases, with 7 bases sitting between them. Here the CDR3 DNA reads TGTGCCAGTAGTACCGACGGTGGAAACACCATATATTTT. Translating it yields CASSTDGGNTIYF. Full variable domain (remainder filled in from reference TRBV19 and TRBJ1-3): DGGITQSPKYLFRKEGQNVTLSCEQNLNHDAMYWYRQDPGQGLRLIYYSQIVNDFQKGDIAEGYSVSREKKESFPLTVTSAQKNPTAFYLCASSTDGGNTIYFGEGSWLTVV.

The genes are TRBV23-1 and TRBJ2-7; 14 bases fit TRBD2. TRBV23-1 is assigned to the ORF class and has an uncertain function. V trimming: 7 bases; J trimming: 7 bases; junction bases outside the gene matches: 21. The CDR3 totals 19 residues. The CDR3 protein is CASTQTAGTSGRIKREQYF. The CDR3 DNA is TGCGCCAGCACCCAAACTGCCGGGACTAGCGGGAGAATTAAGCGGGAGCAGTACTTC.

This clone appeared once. The V and J genes are TRBV18 and TRBJ1-1; D call uncertain. The CDR3 is 13 amino acids. V shed 3 bases and J shed 1 base, with 6 bases lying between them. The germline CDR1 and CDR2 sequences are KGHSH and LQKENI. CDR3 protein: CASSPETNTEAFF. Written as DNA, the CDR3 is TGTGCCAGCTCACCTGAGACGAACACTGAAGCTTTCTTT.

The genes are TRBV7-8 and TRBJ2-7, with 9 positions matching TRBD1. Trimming removed 0 bases from V and 3 bases from J; junction bases left unmatched: 15. The CDR3 spans 19 residues. Germline lookup yields CDR1 SGHVS and CDR2 FQNEAQ. The CDR3 loop reads CASSLAIRDRAFLVYEQYF. CDR3 coding DNA: TGTGCCAGCAGCTTAGCGATCCGGGACAGGGCTTTCCTCGTCTACGAGCAGTACTTC.

The chain joins TRBV7-9 to TRBJ2-7, with 8 bases fitting TRBD1. CDR1 and CDR2 from the germline V gene are SEHNR and FQNEAQ (reference sequence). Unmatched junction bases numbered 16, after V lost 5 bases and J lost 7 bases. The CDR3 is 16 residues long. This CDR3 reads CASSQPDREPLWEQYF. The CDR3 nucleotides are TGTGCCAGCAGCCAACCGGACAGGGAGCCTCTTTGGGAGCAGTACTTC.

The genes are TRBV21-1 and TRBJ2-7; the DNA was not used to check the table's D call, TRBD1. TRBV21-1 is designated a pseudogene. The CDR3 is 15 residues long. The CDR3 region is CASTLGDRGPHEQYF. The CDR3 DNA reads TGTGCCAGCACCCTAGGGGACAGGGGGCCACACGAGCAGTACTTC.

The V call is TRBV4-1, the J call TRBJ1-2; D gene uncertain. The CDR3 is 17 amino acids. Germline CDR1 MGHRA, CDR2 YSYEKL. Trimming removed 0 bases at V and 5 bases at J, with 19 bases between. CDR3 in DNA: TGCGCCAGCAGCCAAGATATTCGGGCAGCCCAGACTTATGGCTACACCTTC. Its protein is CASSQDIRAAQTYGYTF.

The chain uses TRBV5-1 and TRBJ1-4; TRBD1 might be the D (6 bases). The CDR3 consists of 15 residues. The germline V and J ends were trimmed by 0 bases and 7 bases, with 13 bases remaining between them. The germline V gene has CDR1 SGHRS and CDR2 YFSETQ. The chain's CDR3 is CASSLEGVGSEKLFF. The DNA for the CDR3 is TGCGCCAGCAGCTTGGAGGGGGTGGGTTCTGAAAAACTGTTTTTT.

The chain has TRBV6-6 and TRBJ1-3; 7 bases map to TRBD1. CDR3 size: 13 residues. Germline V CDR1 and CDR2: MNHNY, SVGAGI (reference sequence). The trim removed 7 bases at V and 1 base at J, leaving 1 base unmatched. The CDR3 is CASTRGSGNTIYF. The CDR3 DNA is TGTGCCAGCACCAGGGGGTCTGGAAACACCATATATTTT.

The chain recombines TRBV7-2 with TRBJ2-7, with unresolved D. Germline values: CDR1 SGHTA, CDR2 FQGNSA. Trimming shortened V by 3 bases and J by 3 bases, and 9 bases separated the two germline ends. This CDR3 comprises 13 residues. The CDR3 reads CASSFDLNYEQYF. CDR3 nucleotides: TGTGCCAGCAGCTTCGACCTAAACTACGAGCAGTACTTC.

This clone has just one count. The rearrangement joins TRBV19 to TRBJ2-1; tentatively, D is TRBD1 (5 bases). Germline-derived CDR1 and CDR2 are LNHDA and SQIVND (reference sequence). The CDR3 length is 12 residues. V gave up 4 bases and J gave up 8 bases, with 9 bases separating them. The CDR3 DNA reads as TGTGCCAGTAGTAGTCAGGGTGATGAGCAGTTCTTC. It yields the protein CASSSQGDEQFF.